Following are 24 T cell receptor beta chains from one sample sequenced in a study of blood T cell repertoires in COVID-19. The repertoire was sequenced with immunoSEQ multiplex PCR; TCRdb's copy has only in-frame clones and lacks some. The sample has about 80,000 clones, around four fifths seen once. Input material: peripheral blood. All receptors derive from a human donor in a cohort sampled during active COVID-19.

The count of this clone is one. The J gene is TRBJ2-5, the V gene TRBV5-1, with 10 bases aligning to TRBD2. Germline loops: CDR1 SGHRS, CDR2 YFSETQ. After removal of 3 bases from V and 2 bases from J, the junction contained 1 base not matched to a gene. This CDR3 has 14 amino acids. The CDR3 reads CASSSTSGQETQYF. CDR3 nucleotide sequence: TGCGCCAGCAGCTCGACTAGCGGGCAAGAGACCCAGTACTTC.

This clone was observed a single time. The CDR3 sequence: CASSLAGGQNNEQFF. In nucleotides, the CDR3 is TGCGCCAGCAGCTTGGCAGGGGGACAAAACAATGAGCAGTTCTTC. The V gene is TRBV5-1, the J gene TRBJ2-1; 7 nucleotides agree with TRBD1. Germline V CDR1 and CDR2: SGHRS, YFSETQ. CDR3 size: 15 residues. Unmatched junction bases numbered 5, after V lost 0 bases and J lost 5 bases. The full variable domain, its missing parts supplied by reference TRBV5-1 and TRBJ2-1, is KAGVTQTPRYLIKTRGQQVTLSCSPISGHRSVSWYQQTPGQGLQFLFEYFSETQRNKGNFPGRFSGRQFSNSRSEMNVSTLELGDSALYLCASSLAGGQNNEQFFGPGTRLTVL.

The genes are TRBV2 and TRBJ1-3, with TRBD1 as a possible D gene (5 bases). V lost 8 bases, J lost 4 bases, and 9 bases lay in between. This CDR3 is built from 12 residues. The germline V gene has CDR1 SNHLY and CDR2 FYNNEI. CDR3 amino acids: CASAGLGNTIYF. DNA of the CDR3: TGTGCCAGCGCAGGGTTGGGAAACACCATATATTTT.

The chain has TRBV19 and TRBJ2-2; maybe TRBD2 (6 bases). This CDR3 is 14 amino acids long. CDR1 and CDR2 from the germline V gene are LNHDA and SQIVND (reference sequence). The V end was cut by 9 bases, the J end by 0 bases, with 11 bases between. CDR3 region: CASGVAANTGELFF. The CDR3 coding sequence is TGTGCCAGCGGGGTAGCGGCGAACACCGGGGAGCTGTTTTTT.

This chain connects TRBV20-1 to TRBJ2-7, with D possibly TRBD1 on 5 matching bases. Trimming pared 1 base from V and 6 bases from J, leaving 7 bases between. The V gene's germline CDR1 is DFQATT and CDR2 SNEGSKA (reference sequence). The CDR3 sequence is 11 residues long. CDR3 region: CSARGGGEQYF. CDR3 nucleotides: TGCAGTGCTAGAGGGGGCGGCGAGCAGTACTTC.

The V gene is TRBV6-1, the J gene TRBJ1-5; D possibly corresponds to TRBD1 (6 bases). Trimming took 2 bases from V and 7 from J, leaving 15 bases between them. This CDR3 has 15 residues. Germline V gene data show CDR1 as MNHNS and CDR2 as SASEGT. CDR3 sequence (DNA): TGTGCCAGCAGTGAACCCGATTCAGGGGCCCAGCCCCAGCATTTT. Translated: CASSEPDSGAQPQHF.

For the CDR3, the DNA is TGCGCCAGCAGCATGGGTTTGCGGGGGCGAAAGGACGAGCAGTACTTC. Its protein is CASSMGLRGRKDEQYF. The V gene is TRBV5-1, the J gene TRBJ2-7, with a possible D match to TRBD2 (7 bases). Trimming removed 4 bases from V and 5 bases from J, with 22 bases in between. The V gene's germline CDR1 is SGHRS and CDR2 YFSETQ. This CDR3 spans 16 amino acids. Using reference TRBV5-1 and TRBJ2-7 for the parts outside the CDR3, the full variable domain is KAGVTQTPRYLIKTRGQQVTLSCSPISGHRSVSWYQQTPGQGLQFLFEYFSETQRNKGNFPGRFSGRQFSNSRSEMNVSTLELGDSALYLCASSMGLRGRKDEQYFGPGTRLTVT.

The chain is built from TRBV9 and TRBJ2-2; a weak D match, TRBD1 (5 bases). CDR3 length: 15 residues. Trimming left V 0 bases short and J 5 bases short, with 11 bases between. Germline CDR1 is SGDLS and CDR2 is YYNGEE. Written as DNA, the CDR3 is TGTGCCAGCAGCGTAGGGCAGGGAAGGACCGGGGAGCTGTTTTTT. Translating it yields CASSVGQGRTGELFF.

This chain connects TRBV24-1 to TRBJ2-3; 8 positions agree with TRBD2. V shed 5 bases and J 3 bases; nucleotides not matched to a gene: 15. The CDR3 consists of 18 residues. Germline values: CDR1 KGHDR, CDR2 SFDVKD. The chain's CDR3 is CATSAPGGGSGKTDTQYF. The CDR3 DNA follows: TGTGCCACCAGTGCTCCCGGGGGGGGTAGCGGGAAAACAGATACGCAGTATTTT.

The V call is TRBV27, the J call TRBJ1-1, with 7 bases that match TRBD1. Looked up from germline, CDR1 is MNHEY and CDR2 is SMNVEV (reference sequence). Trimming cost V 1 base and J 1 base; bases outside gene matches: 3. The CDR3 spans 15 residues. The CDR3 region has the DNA TGTGCCAGCAGTTTATTTCAGGGGGGGAACACTGAAGCTTTCTTT. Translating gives CASSLFQGGNTEAFF.

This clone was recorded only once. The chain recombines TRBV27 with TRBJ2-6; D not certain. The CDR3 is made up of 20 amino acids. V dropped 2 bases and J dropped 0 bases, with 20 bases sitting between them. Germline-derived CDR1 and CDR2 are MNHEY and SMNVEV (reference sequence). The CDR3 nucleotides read TGTGCCAGCAGTTTAGATTTACCTGGCAGACTGAGCTCTGGGGCCAACGTCCTGACTTTC. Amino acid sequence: CASSLDLPGRLSSGANVLTF.

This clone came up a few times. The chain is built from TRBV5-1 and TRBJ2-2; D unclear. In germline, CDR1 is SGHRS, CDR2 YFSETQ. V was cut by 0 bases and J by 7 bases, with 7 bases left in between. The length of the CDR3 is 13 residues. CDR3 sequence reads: CASSLVVGGELFF. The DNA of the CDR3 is TGCGCCAGCAGCTTGGTCGTCGGCGGGGAGCTGTTTTTT. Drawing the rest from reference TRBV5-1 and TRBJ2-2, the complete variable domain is KAGVTQTPRYLIKTRGQQVTLSCSPISGHRSVSWYQQTPGQGLQFLFEYFSETQRNKGNFPGRFSGRQFSNSRSEMNVSTLELGDSALYLCASSLVVGGELFFGEGSRLTVL.

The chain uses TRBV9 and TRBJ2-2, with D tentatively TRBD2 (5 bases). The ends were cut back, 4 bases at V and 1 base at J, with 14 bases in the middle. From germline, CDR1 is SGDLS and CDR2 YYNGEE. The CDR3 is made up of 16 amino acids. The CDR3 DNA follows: TGTGCCAGCAGCCTGTCGGGGTCCCGGAACACCGGGGAGCTGTTTTTT. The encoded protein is CASSLSGSRNTGELFF.

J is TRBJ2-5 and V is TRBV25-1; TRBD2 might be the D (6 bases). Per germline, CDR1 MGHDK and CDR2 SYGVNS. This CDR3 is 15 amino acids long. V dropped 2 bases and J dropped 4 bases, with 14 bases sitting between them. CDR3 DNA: TGTGCCAGCAGTGAAGCAGGTCAGGGAGGAGAGACCCAGTACTTC. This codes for CASSEAGQGGETQYF.

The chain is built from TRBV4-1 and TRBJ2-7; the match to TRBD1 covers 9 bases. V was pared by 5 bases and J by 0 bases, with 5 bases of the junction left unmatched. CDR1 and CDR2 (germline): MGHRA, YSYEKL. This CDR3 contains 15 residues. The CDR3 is CASSYRGPSSYEQYF. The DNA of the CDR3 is TGCGCCAGCAGCTACAGGGGGCCGAGCTCCTACGAGCAGTACTTC.

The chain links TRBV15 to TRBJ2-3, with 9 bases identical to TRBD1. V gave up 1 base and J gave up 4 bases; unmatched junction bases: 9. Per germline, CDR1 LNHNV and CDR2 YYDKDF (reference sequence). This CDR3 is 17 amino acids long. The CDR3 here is CATSRGLGQGRADTQYF. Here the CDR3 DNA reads TGTGCCACCAGCAGAGGGCTCGGACAGGGGAGGGCAGATACGCAGTATTTT.

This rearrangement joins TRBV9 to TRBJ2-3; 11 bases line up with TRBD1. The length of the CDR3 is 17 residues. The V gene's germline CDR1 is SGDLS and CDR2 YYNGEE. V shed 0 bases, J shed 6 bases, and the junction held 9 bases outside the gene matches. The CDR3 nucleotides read TGTGCCAGCAGCGTAGAAAGGACAGGGGGCTTTATTGATACGCAGTATTTT. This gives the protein CASSVERTGGFIDTQYF.

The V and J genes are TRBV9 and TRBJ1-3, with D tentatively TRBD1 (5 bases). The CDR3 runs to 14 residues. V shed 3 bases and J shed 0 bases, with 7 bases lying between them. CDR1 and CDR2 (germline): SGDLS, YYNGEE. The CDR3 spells CASSEGNSGNTIYF. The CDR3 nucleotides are TGTGCCAGCAGCGAGGGGAACTCTGGAAACACCATATATTTT.

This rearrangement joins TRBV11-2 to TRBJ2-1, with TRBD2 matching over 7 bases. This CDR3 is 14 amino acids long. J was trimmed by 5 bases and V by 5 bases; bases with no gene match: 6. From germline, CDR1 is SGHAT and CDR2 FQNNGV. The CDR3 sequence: CASSPSSGHNEQFF. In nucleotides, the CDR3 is TGTGCCAGCAGCCCATCTAGCGGACACAATGAGCAGTTCTTC.

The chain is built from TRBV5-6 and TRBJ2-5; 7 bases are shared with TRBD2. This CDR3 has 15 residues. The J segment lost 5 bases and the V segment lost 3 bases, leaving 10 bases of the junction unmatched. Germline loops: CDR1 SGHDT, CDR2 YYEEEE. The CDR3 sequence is CASSSRALGGETQYF. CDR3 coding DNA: TGTGCCAGCAGCTCCCGGGCCCTGGGAGGGGAGACCCAGTACTTC.

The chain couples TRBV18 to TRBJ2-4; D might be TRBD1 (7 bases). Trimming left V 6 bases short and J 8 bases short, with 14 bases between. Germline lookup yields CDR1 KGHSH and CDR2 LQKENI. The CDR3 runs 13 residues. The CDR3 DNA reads TGTGCCAGCTCTTCGGTCAGGGGGGACATTCAGTACTTC. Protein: CASSSVRGDIQYF.

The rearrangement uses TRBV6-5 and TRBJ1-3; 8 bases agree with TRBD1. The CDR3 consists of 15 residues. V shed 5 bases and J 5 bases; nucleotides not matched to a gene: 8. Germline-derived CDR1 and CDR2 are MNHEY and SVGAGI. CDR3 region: CASSPLQGARNTIYF. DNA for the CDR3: TGTGCCAGCAGTCCCCTTCAGGGGGCCCGAAACACCATATATTTT.

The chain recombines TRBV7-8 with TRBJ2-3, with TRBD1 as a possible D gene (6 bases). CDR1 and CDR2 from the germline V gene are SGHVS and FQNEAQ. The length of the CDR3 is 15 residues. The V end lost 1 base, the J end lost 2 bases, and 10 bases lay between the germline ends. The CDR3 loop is CASSLDRVVTDTQYF. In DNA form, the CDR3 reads TGTGCCAGCAGCTTAGACAGGGTAGTCACAGATACGCAGTATTTT.

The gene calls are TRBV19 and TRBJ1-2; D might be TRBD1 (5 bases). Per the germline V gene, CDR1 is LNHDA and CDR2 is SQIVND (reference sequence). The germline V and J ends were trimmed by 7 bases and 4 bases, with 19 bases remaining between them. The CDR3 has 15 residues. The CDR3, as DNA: TGTGCCAGTACCCTCCGGGACTCAGCGGGCTATGGCTACACCTTC. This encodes CASTLRDSAGYGYTF.